A single sample is the source of the 11 T cell receptor beta chains below, sequenced in a study of chemoradiotherapy in HPV16-positive cancers. Here immunoSEQ multiplex PCR was the method, and the copy in TCRdb shows in-frame clones only, minus some. The table lists about 19,000 clones, over 65% of them singletons. Specimen: blood, collected from a patient who underwent chemoradiotherapy. The receptors come from a human donor with HPV-associated anogenital cancer.

V and J are TRBV7-8 and TRBJ2-3; no firm D call. Trimming left V 4 bases short and J 6 bases short, with 11 bases between. This CDR3 spans 13 amino acids. The germline CDR1 and CDR2 sequences are SGHVS and FQNEAQ. CDR3 loop: CASSSIGRDTQYF. Written as DNA, the CDR3 is TGTGCCAGCAGCTCGATAGGTAGGGATACGCAGTATTTT.

The CDR3 DNA sequence: TGTGCCAGCAGCCCCCTCGCCCAGGGTTGGGGCACTGAAGCTTTCTTT. Its protein is CASSPLAQGWGTEAFF. The chain employs TRBV7-2 and TRBJ1-1, with a weak D call TRBD1 (5 bases). Looked up from germline, CDR1 is SGHTA and CDR2 is FQGNSA. The CDR3 loop spans 16 amino acids. V lost 5 bases and J 4 bases, leaving 20 bases between the germline ends.

The chain links TRBV15 to TRBJ1-2; D is ambiguous. The CDR3 is 14 amino acids. The germline gives CDR1 LNHNV, CDR2 YYDKDF (reference sequence). V lost 3 bases, J lost 1 base, and 9 bases lay in between. The CDR3, as DNA: TGTGCCACCAGCAGTGAAGACGGTAACTATGGCTACACCTTC. This encodes CATSSEDGNYGYTF.

V is TRBV28 and J is TRBJ2-5; weak D call: TRBD2 (6 bases). V lost 8 bases and J lost 5, with 9 bases in between. Per the germline V gene, CDR1 is MDHEN and CDR2 is SYDVKM. This CDR3 has 11 amino acids. The CDR3 here is CASWGVETQYF. The CDR3 region has the DNA TGTGCCAGCTGGGGGGTGGAGACCCAGTACTTC. The whole variable domain, filled in from reference TRBV28 and TRBJ2-5, reads DVKVTQSSRYLVKRTGEKVFLECVQDMDHENMFWYRQDPGLGLRLIYFSYDVKMKEKGDIPEGYSVSREKKERFSLILESASTNQTSMYLCASWGVETQYFGPGTRLLVL.

The rearrangement uses TRBV29-1 and TRBJ1-1, with 9 bases identical to TRBD1. This CDR3 spans 14 amino acids. Germline values: CDR1 SQVTM, CDR2 ANQGSEA. Trimming removed 5 bases from V and 6 bases from J; junction bases left unmatched: 10. The CDR3 protein is CSVPWLDRGSEAFF. The CDR3 coding sequence is TGCAGCGTTCCATGGTTGGACAGGGGTTCTGAAGCTTTCTTT.

In nucleotides, the CDR3 is TGTGCCAGCAGACTTACAGGGGGCACTGAAGCTTTCTTT. Protein product: CASRLTGGTEAFF. The chain recombines TRBV11-1 with TRBJ1-1, with 8 bases identical to TRBD1. Looked up from germline, CDR1 is SGHAT and CDR2 is FQDESV (reference sequence). The CDR3 extends over 13 amino acids. The V segment lost 6 bases and the J segment 4 bases; nucleotides outside the gene matches: 4.

The gene calls are TRBV11-1 and TRBJ1-2; D is ambiguous. The CDR3 covers 12 residues. Germline values: CDR1 SGHAT, CDR2 FQDESV (reference sequence). V lost 1 base and J lost 8, with 8 bases in between. As DNA, the CDR3 is TGTGCCAGCAGCTTAGGCATGGGAGGCTACACCTTC. This sequence encodes CASSLGMGGYTF.

The chain joins TRBV18 to TRBJ2-1, with 8 bases identical to TRBD2. The junction had 11 bases not matched to a gene; V was cut back by 6 bases and J by 7 bases. From germline, CDR1 is KGHSH and CDR2 LQKENI. The CDR3 totals 15 residues. The CDR3 DNA reads as TGTGCCAGCTCCCCCTCGGGCGGGGGGAGAAATGAGCAGTTCTTC. This codes for CASSPSGGGRNEQFF.

This chain links TRBV5-1 with TRBJ1-2, with D tentatively TRBD1 (5 bases). V lost 1 base, J lost 5 bases, and 15 bases lay in between. Germline V gives CDR1 SGHRS, CDR2 YFSETQ. CDR3 length equals 15 residues. CDR3 residues: CASSLLPDSSYGYTF. In DNA form, the CDR3 reads TGCGCCAGCAGCTTGTTGCCCGACAGCTCTTATGGCTACACCTTC.

The chain uses TRBV4-3 and TRBJ2-3; D gene ambiguous. This CDR3 has 13 amino acids. V lost 0 bases and J lost 6, with 7 bases in between. Germline CDR1 LGHNA, CDR2 YSLEER. DNA for the CDR3: TGCGCCAGCAGCCAAGAAAGGCGTGATACGCAGTATTTT. Translation gives CASSQERRDTQYF.

The J gene is TRBJ1-4, the V gene TRBV6-1; no clear D. The germline V gene has CDR1 MNHNS and CDR2 SASEGT. Deletions cut 6 bases from V and 5 bases from J, with 16 bases between. The CDR3 consists of 15 residues. The CDR3 DNA reads TGTGCCAGCAGCAACTCGTACGGGCAAAATGAAAAACTGTTTTTT. This sequence encodes CASSNSYGQNEKLFF.